This T cell receptor (beta chain) was obtained from a study of CD8 T cells in ankylosing spondylitis. General study points: Clones linked with disease were CD8+ and fairly uncommon in the peripheral blood. One TCR beta motif, made up of under ten highly homologous variants, appeared characteristic of ankylosing spondylitis blood. Enrichment of disease-linked clones was reportedly significant in matched ankylosing spondylitis synovial fluid. Certain motif variants had earlier been reported in reactive arthritis synovial fluid and blood.

Per germline, CDR1 MNHEY and CDR2 SMNVEV (reference sequence). The CDR3 is made up of 15 amino acids. The V end was cut by 0 bases, the J end by 0 bases, with 8 bases between. The sample holds a few counts of this clonotype. Its antigen remains unknown. The TCR beta libraries were generated through quantitative 5'-RACE incorporating molecular barcodes. Each CDR3 protein is one row after TCRdb ran MiXCR on the 5' RACE reads. Of some 85,000 distinct CDR3 sequences detected, roughly 9% appear once; the ten largest clones hold over 25%. This sequence was found in a male donor with ankylosing spondylitis. Sequenced sample: blood, either unsorted or a sorted T cell fraction (not recorded which). J is TRBJ1-1 and V is TRBV27, with D uncertain. Here the CDR3 reads CASSLSDTMNTEAFF. DNA of the CDR3: TGTGCCAGCAGTTTATCAGATACCATGAACACTGAAGCTTTCTTT.